A selection of T cell receptor beta chains follows, all from one sample in a study of shared clonotypes between healthy human individuals. Measured with immunoSEQ multiplex PCR; TCRdb has only the in-frame clones, and not every one. The sample has about 1 million clones, about 80% seen once. Sequenced input: memory CD4+ T cells sorted from blood. All receptors derive from a man between 18 and 35 years old in good health. The CDR3 runs from the conserved cysteine through the conserved F or W. The D gene is left open where the match is weak. Clone size appears in some rows only: once, few, many, or a class for an expanded clone.

abundance: .
v_gene: TRBV7-9
len: 13
j_gene: TRBJ1-1
d_gene: .
CDR3aa: CASSLELNFEAFF
CDR3nt: TGTGCCAGCAGCTTAGAGTTAAATTTTGAGGCTTTCTTT

abundance: once
v_gene: TRBV9
len: 13
j_gene: TRBJ1-1
d_gene: .
CDR3aa: CASSVAVGTEAFF
CDR3nt: TGTGCCAGCAGCGTAGCTGTAGGCACTGAAGCTTTCTTT

abundance: .
v_gene: TRBV7-8
len: 15
j_gene: TRBJ2-1
d_gene: TRBD2
CDR3aa: CASRPSGRGYNEQFF
CDR3nt: TGTGCCAGCAGACCTAGCGGGAGAGGCTACAATGAGCAGTTCTTC

abundance: .
v_gene: TRBV25-1
len: 16
j_gene: TRBJ2-1
d_gene: TRBD1
CDR3aa: CASSEWGQGASNEQFF
CDR3nt: TGTGCCAGCAGTGAATGGGGACAGGGCGCCTCCAATGAGCAGTTCTTC

abundance: few
v_gene: TRBV6-5
len: 15
j_gene: TRBJ1-2
d_gene: .
CDR3aa: CASSYSRFVNYGYTF
CDR3nt: TGTGCCAGCAGTTACTCGCGGTTCGTTAACTATGGCTACACCTTC

abundance: .
v_gene: TRBV5-1
len: 14
j_gene: TRBJ1-3
d_gene: .
CDR3aa: CASSQASSGNTIYF
CDR3nt: TGCGCCAGCAGCCAGGCTTCCTCTGGAAACACCATATATTTT

abundance: .
v_gene: TRBV9
len: 14
j_gene: TRBJ1-1
d_gene: .
CDR3aa: CASSVVAANTEAFF
CDR3nt: TGTGCCAGCAGCGTAGTAGCAGCGAACACTGAAGCTTTCTTT

abundance: .
v_gene: TRBV6-6
len: 14
j_gene: TRBJ2-7
d_gene: TRBD2
CDR3aa: CASRAGGADYEQYF
CDR3nt: TGTGCCAGCCGTGCGGGAGGGGCGGACTACGAGCAGTACTTC

abundance: .
v_gene: TRBV5-5
len: 15
j_gene: TRBJ1-4
d_gene: .
CDR3aa: CASSLGVVSEEKLFF
CDR3nt: TGTGCCAGCAGCTTGGGGGTTGTTAGCGAAGAAAAACTGTTTTTT

abundance: .
v_gene: TRBV7-8
len: 14
j_gene: TRBJ1-1
d_gene: TRBD1
CDR3aa: CASSSEDRATEAFF
CDR3nt: TGTGCCAGCAGCTCGGAGGACAGGGCCACTGAAGCTTTCTTT

abundance: .
v_gene: TRBV7-6
len: 16
j_gene: TRBJ1-4
d_gene: .
CDR3aa: CASSLMQPITNEKLFF
CDR3nt: TGTGCCAGCAGCTTAATGCAGCCTATTACTAATGAAAAACTGTTTTTT

abundance: .
v_gene: TRBV19
len: 14
j_gene: TRBJ1-5
d_gene: .
CDR3aa: CASTQTGAHQPQHF
CDR3nt: TGTGCCAGTACCCAGACGGGGGCTCATCAGCCCCAGCATTTT

abundance: .
v_gene: TRBV28
len: 15
j_gene: TRBJ2-7
d_gene: TRBD1
CDR3aa: CASSTRQGARYEQYF
CDR3nt: TGTGCCAGCAGTACCCGACAGGGGGCACGCTACGAGCAGTACTTC

abundance: .
v_gene: TRBV7-9
len: 15
j_gene: TRBJ2-3
d_gene: .
CDR3aa: CASSSGGASTDTQYF
CDR3nt: TGTGCCAGCAGCTCTGGGGGTGCATCCACAGATACGCAGTATTTT

abundance: few
v_gene: TRBV7-2
len: 16
j_gene: TRBJ1-1
d_gene: .
CDR3aa: CASSRLRGRLNTEAFF
CDR3nt: TGTGCCAGCAGCCGCCTGAGGGGGAGATTGAACACTGAAGCTTTCTTT

abundance: .
v_gene: TRBV20-1
len: 11
j_gene: TRBJ2-5
d_gene: TRBD2
CDR3aa: CSANSGETQYF
CDR3nt: TGCAGTGCCAATAGCGGGGAGACCCAGTACTTC

abundance: .
v_gene: TRBV6-6
len: 15
j_gene: TRBJ2-5
d_gene: TRBD2
CDR3aa: CASSRTSGSEETQYF
CDR3nt: TGTGCCAGCAGTCGGACTAGCGGGAGTGAGGAGACCCAGTACTTC

abundance: few
v_gene: TRBV28
len: 12
j_gene: TRBJ1-2
d_gene: .
CDR3aa: CASSLGGYGYTF
CDR3nt: TGTGCCAGCAGTTTAGGGGGCTATGGCTACACCTTC

abundance: few
v_gene: TRBV7-6
len: 13
j_gene: TRBJ2-3
d_gene: .
CDR3aa: CASSQRRLDTQYF
CDR3nt: TGTGCCAGCAGCCAAAGGCGCTTAGATACGCAGTATTTT

abundance: .
v_gene: TRBV10-3
len: 15
j_gene: TRBJ2-2
d_gene: .
CDR3aa: CAISERIANTGELFF
CDR3nt: TGTGCCATCAGTGAGAGAATCGCGAACACCGGGGAGCTGTTTTTT

abundance: .
v_gene: TRBV6-5
len: 12
j_gene: TRBJ1-1
d_gene: .
CDR3aa: CASAQGGTEAFF
CDR3nt: TGTGCCAGCGCCCAGGGAGGCACTGAAGCTTTCTTT

abundance: .
v_gene: TRBV5-5
len: 13
j_gene: TRBJ1-1
d_gene: TRBD1
CDR3aa: CASSFTGGTEAFF
CDR3nt: TGTGCCAGCAGCTTTACAGGGGGCACTGAAGCTTTCTTT

abundance: .
v_gene: TRBV27
len: 17
j_gene: TRBJ1-1
d_gene: TRBD1
CDR3aa: CASSLSPGQGSFSEAFF
CDR3nt: TGTGCCAGCAGTTTATCCCCGGGACAGGGTAGCTTCAGTGAAGCTTTCTTT

abundance: .
v_gene: TRBV19
len: 15
j_gene: TRBJ1-5
d_gene: TRBD1
CDR3aa: CASSNRGTGNQPQHF
CDR3nt: TGTGCCAGTAGTAACCGAGGGACAGGGAACCAGCCCCAGCATTTT

abundance: .
v_gene: TRBV5-1
len: 14
j_gene: TRBJ1-4
d_gene: .
CDR3aa: CASRGDSGNEKLFF
CDR3nt: TGCGCCAGCAGAGGGGACTCTGGGAATGAAAAACTGTTTTTT

abundance: few
v_gene: TRBV4-2
len: 16
j_gene: TRBJ2-7
d_gene: .
CDR3aa: CASSQKFGDTTYEQYF
CDR3nt: TGTGCCAGCAGCCAAAAATTTGGGGACACTACCTACGAGCAGTACTTC